This T cell receptor beta chain was identified during a study of T cell clonotyping in hematopoietic cell transplantation. To note about this clone: What it binds is unknown.

Study results and caveats: Without cell sorting, CD4 versus CD8 contributions remain unresolved. Few recipient clonotypes overlapped donors; over 95% were de novo at given depth.

The V end lost 0 bases, the J end lost 11 bases, and 9 bases lay between the germline ends. CDR1 SGHNT and CDR2 YYREEE come from the germline V gene (reference sequence). CDR3 size: 13 residues. Stated time point: recipient sample about 28 days before transplant, after cytoreduction. Blood collection times were about day -28 and days 30, 100, 180 posttransplant. Profiling relied on immunoSEQ multiplex PCR, and the TCRdb table lists in-frame clones only, not all of them. The sample comprises approximately 26,000 clones, about 93% of which are singletons, and approximately 2% rests with the top ten. The clonotype originates from a man aged 50 to 60 with acute myeloid leukemia. Some clones in this sample may be carry-over from other donors' samples. The material was peripheral blood mononuclear cells, obtained before stem cell transplant. The genes are TRBV5-4 and TRBJ1-6; D not certain. In nucleotides, the CDR3 is TGTGCCAGCAGCTTGGATAGGGTGGCACCCCTCCACTTT. Protein sequence: CASSLDRVAPLHF.